The clone carrying this T cell receptor (beta chain) was counted once. The target antigen is unknown. The sample contains more than one DNA sequence encoding this CDR3. V lost 2 bases, J lost 0 bases, and 1 base stayed unmatched. The CDR3 is made up of 15 amino acids. Germline V gene sequence: CDR1 SGHRS, CDR2 YFSETQ. The PCR used 60 Vbeta and 13 Jbeta primers. Clones were sequenced by immunoSEQ multiplex PCR, and TCRdb holds only the in-frame ones, with some missing. The repertoire has a few hundred thousand clones, roughly 89% of them found once; the top ten carry approximately 1%. The data derive from a study of cytomegalovirus exposure and HLA in healthy donors. Points from the study as a whole: The study put 150 to 200 TCR beta chains on its list as cytomegalovirus-associated.

This chain links TRBV5-1 with TRBJ2-1, with 8 bases matching TRBD2. The sample taken for sequencing was PBMCs. This TCR came from a woman under 30 in good health and CMV-seronegative. This CDR3 reads CASSFSGTSYNEQFF. The CDR3 coding sequence is TGCGCCAGCAGCTTTAGCGGGACCTCCTACAATGAGCAGTTCTTC. The full variable domain, with the rest looked up from reference TRBV5-1 and TRBJ2-1, is KAGVTQTPRYLIKTRGQQVTLSCSPISGHRSVSWYQQTPGQGLQFLFEYFSETQRNKGNFPGRFSGRQFSNSRSEMNVSTLELGDSALYLCASSFSGTSYNEQFFGPGTRLTVL.